The rows below give T cell receptor beta chains drawn from one sample of a study of siplizumab effects on memory and regulatory T cells. Libraries were prepared by immunoSEQ multiplex PCR; TCRdb keeps only in-frame clonotypes and omits some of them. The sample carries tens of thousands of clones, 91% recorded once. Sequenced: CD8+ T cells sorted from blood. These receptors were collected from a human donor in good health. CDR3s include the opening cysteine and the closing phenylalanine or tryptophan. A D gene is named only where the DNA matches it firmly. Some rows mark clone size as missing; the rest say once, few, many or name a class of expanded clone.

D	size	V	length	J	DNA	CDR3
TRBD1	NA	TRBV19	15	TRBJ1-6	TGTGCCAGTAGTATTGCGGCAGGGGGTAATTCACCCCTCCACTTT	CASSIAAGGNSPLHF
NA	NA	TRBV27	13	TRBJ1-2	TGTGCCAGCATTGCCCGGGACGGCTATGGCTACACCTTC	CASIARDGYGYTF
NA	NA	TRBV6-6	15	TRBJ1-6	TGTGCCAGCAGTTACGGGGACACCCATAATTCACCCCTCCACTTT	CASSYGDTHNSPLHF
NA	NA	TRBV7-7	12	TRBJ2-7	TGTGCCAGCAGCTTCCCGGGCCTCCGGTTGTACTTC	CASSFPGLRLYF
TRBD1	NA	TRBV5-5	14	TRBJ2-7	TGTGCCAGCAGCTTGGTGGGACAGGACTACGAGCAGTACTTC	CASSLVGQDYEQYF
NA	NA	TRBV5-4	12	TRBJ2-7	TGTGCCAGCAGCTTGCTAGGGGACGAGCAGTACTTC	CASSLLGDEQYF
TRBD1	NA	TRBV5-5	15	TRBJ1-4	TGTGCCAGCAGCGGTCCGGGACAGGTGGAGGAAAAACTGTTTTTT	CASSGPGQVEEKLFF
NA	once	TRBV6-1	14	TRBJ2-1	TGTGCCAGCAGGAGATCCAGCTCCTACAATGAGCAGTTCTTC	CASRRSSSYNEQFF
NA	NA	TRBV4-1	15	TRBJ2-1	TGCGCCAGCAGCCAAGAAGGACAGTCCCATAGGGAGCAGTTCTTC	CASSQEGQSHREQFF
NA	once	TRBV11-2	17	TRBJ1-1	TGTGCCAGCAGCTTAGACGCTGTCGGGAGTTGGGACACTGAAGCTTTCTTT	CASSLDAVGSWDTEAFF
NA	NA	TRBV7-2	15	TRBJ2-1	TGTGCCAGCAGCTTAAACAGGGGAGGCTACAATGAGCAGTTCTTC	CASSLNRGGYNEQFF
TRBD1	NA	TRBV4-1	15	TRBJ1-3	TGCGCCAGCAGCCAAGATACAGGGGTCGGAAACACCATATATTTT	CASSQDTGVGNTIYF
TRBD1	NA	TRBV18	16	TRBJ2-1	TGTGCCAGCTCACCATCGACAGGGGGGCCTTCTAATGAGCAGTTCTTC	CASSPSTGGPSNEQFF
NA	NA	TRBV5-4	15	TRBJ1-1	TGTGCCAGCAGCTTGGCACGGGGGCCGAACACTGAAGCTTTCTTT	CASSLARGPNTEAFF
TRBD2	NA	TRBV4-2	17	TRBJ2-7	TGTGCCAGCAGCCAATTTTCCGGGACTAGCGGGAGTTACGAGCAGTACTTC	CASSQFSGTSGSYEQYF
TRBD2	NA	TRBV19	15	TRBJ2-1	TGTGCCAGTAGATTTAGCGGGAGAGGTCTAAATGAGCAGTTCTTC	CASRFSGRGLNEQFF
NA	NA	TRBV27	14	TRBJ2-2	TGTGCCAGCAGTTTCAGCGGGAACACCGGGGAGCTGTTTTTT	CASSFSGNTGELFF
TRBD1	NA	TRBV15	15	TRBJ1-2	TGTGCCACCAGCAGAGAGGGACAGGGGGGCTATGGCTACACCTTC	CATSREGQGGYGYTF
TRBD1	NA	TRBV5-4	13	TRBJ1-1	TGTGCCAGCAGCATCGGACAGGCGTATGAAGCTTTCTTT	CASSIGQAYEAFF
NA	once	TRBV6-6	11	TRBJ1-2	TGTGCCAGCAAGGCAGGGATTGGCTACACCTTC	CASKAGIGYTF
TRBD2	once	TRBV6-5	15	TRBJ2-1	TGTGCCAGCAGTCACACTAGCGGGAGGATGGATGAGCAGTTCTTC	CASSHTSGRMDEQFF
NA	once	TRBV27	14	TRBJ1-2	TGTGCCAGCAGTTTATCTCAGGCCTTCTATGGCTACACCTTC	CASSLSQAFYGYTF
TRBD1	NA	TRBV9	15	TRBJ1-2	TGTGCCAGCAGCCTCTATGGAAACAGGGGAGAAAGCTACACCTTC	CASSLYGNRGESYTF
NA	NA	TRBV7-2	9	TRBJ1-1	TGTGCCAGGGACAGTGAAGCTTTCTTT	CARDSEAFF
TRBD1	NA	TRBV6-5	15	TRBJ1-4	TGTGCCAGCAGTTACACAGGGGCCTGGGGTGAAAAACTGTTTTTT	CASSYTGAWGEKLFF
TRBD1	NA	TRBV5-5	13	TRBJ2-1	TGTGCCGGTGGACAGGGTACGGGCAATGAGCAGTTCTTC	CAGGQGTGNEQFF
TRBD1	NA	TRBV19	15	TRBJ2-1	TGTGCCAGTAGTATCGCACGGACAGGGCTACATGAGCAGTTCTTC	CASSIARTGLHEQFF
TRBD2	NA	TRBV14	16	TRBJ2-3	TGTGCCAGCAGCCCCTTGACGGGACTAGCCTTAGGTACGCAGTATTTT	CASSPLTGLALGTQYF